This T cell receptor beta chain was observed in a study of spatial heterogeneity in lung cancer. The overall study: Every unique TCR and UMI combination, on average, appeared more than ten times in raw reads.

Time point specified: sample taken at primary tumor resection. Unsorted whole RNA samples from tumor, nontumor lung or frozen PBMC were sequenced. The cohort: approximately 74 early-stage, untreated non-small cell lung cancer patients. TCRdb called the 5' RACE reads again in MiXCR, with one record for every CDR3 protein. The table has roughly 100,000 distinct CDR3 sequences, roughly 10% seen once. Trimming left V 3 bases short and J 0 bases short, with 4 bases between. The CDR3 length is 12 residues. Germline lookup yields CDR1 SQVTM and CDR2 ANQGSEA. In this sample, this clonotype turned up many times.

This TCR came from a male donor with early-stage non-small cell lung cancer. The starting material was PBMCs, obtained at surgery. The chain combines TRBV29-1 with TRBJ2-3; D not resolved. For the CDR3, the DNA is TGCAGCGTTGATCAGAGCACAGATACGCAGTATTTT. Encoded protein: CSVDQSTDTQYF.